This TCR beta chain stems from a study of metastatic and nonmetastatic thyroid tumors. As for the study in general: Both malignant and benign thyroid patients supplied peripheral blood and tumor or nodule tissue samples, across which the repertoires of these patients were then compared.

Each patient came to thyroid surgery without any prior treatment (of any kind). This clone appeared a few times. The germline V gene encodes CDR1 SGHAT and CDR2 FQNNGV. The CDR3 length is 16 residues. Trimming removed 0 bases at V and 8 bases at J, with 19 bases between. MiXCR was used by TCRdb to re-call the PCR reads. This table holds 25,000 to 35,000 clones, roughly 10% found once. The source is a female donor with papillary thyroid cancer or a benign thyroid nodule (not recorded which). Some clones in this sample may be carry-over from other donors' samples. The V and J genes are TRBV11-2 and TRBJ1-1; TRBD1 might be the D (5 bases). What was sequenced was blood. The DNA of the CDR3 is TGTGCCAGCAGCTTAGAGAGGGGCCGCCCGGGTTCAGAAGCTTTCTTT. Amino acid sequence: CASSLERGRPGSEAFF.